One and the same sample provided the 12 T cell receptor beta chains below, sequenced in a study of PD-1 blockade in classical Hodgkin lymphoma (dated by TCRdb to 2020 to 2022). The library was obtained by the immunoSEQ multiplex PCR assay. TCRdb took this table from immuneACCESS and kept in-frame rearrangements with V and J called. Such tables lack part of the clones; where checked against another copy, unresolved V genes explain under half of the gap, and the rest is unexplained. Present in this sample are about 7,100 clones, roughly 79% of which were seen just once. The ten largest make up 4% of the sample. The intended sense of this specimen's time point label: cycle 1 day 1 (C1D1), immediately before nivolumab initiation. Relapse after autologous stem cell transplantation had occurred in all trial patients, and cohorts A, B and C were distinguished by prior brentuximab vedotin exposure. CD4+ T cells were purified from thawed PBMCs by magnetic negative selection with a Miltenyi CD4+ T cell isolation kit.

This specimen consisted of CD4+ T cells from blood, obtained at baseline. The source of these receptors is a human donor with classical Hodgkin lymphoma.

The rearrangement uses TRBV28 and TRBJ1-3; D is unclear. The CDR3 is 16 amino acids. V gave up 0 bases and J gave up 0 bases, with 9 bases separating them. Germline assignment: CDR1 MDHEN and CDR2 SYDVKM. This CDR3 reads CASSLWPSDSGNTIYF. The CDR3 coding sequence is TGTGCCAGCAGTTTATGGCCTAGCGACTCTGGAAACACCATATATTTT.

The chain's CDR3 is CASSLGGSWGNEQYV. The CDR3 DNA is TGTGCCAGCAGCTTAGGAGGTAGCTGGGGAAACGAGCAGTACGTC. The V call is TRBV7-8, the J call TRBJ2-7; no clear D gene. V lost 1 base, J lost 5 bases, and 15 bases lay in between. The germline CDR1 and CDR2 sequences are SGHVS and FQNEAQ. The CDR3 is 15 amino acids.

V gene TRBV30 combines with J gene TRBJ2-3; D remains ambiguous. The CDR3 consists of 17 residues. Germline V CDR1 and CDR2: GTSNPN, SVGIG (reference sequence). Deletions cut 0 bases from V and 2 bases from J, with 18 bases between. As DNA, the CDR3 is TGTGCCTGGAGTGTAATCCCGCTGGCGAGAAACACAGATACGCAGTATTTT. It specifies CAWSVIPLARNTDTQYF. The whole variable domain, filled in from reference TRBV30 and TRBJ2-3, reads SQTIHQWPATLVQPVGSPLSLECTVEGTSNPNLYWYRQAAGRGLQLLFYSVGIGQISSEVPQNLSASRPQDRQFILSSKKLLLSDSGFYLCAWSVIPLARNTDTQYFGPGTRLTVL.

The chain couples TRBV4-2 to TRBJ2-1; TRBD1 matches 7 bases. This CDR3 region has 13 residues. After removal of 3 bases from V and 8 bases from J, the junction contained 4 bases not matched to a gene. The V gene's germline CDR1 is LGHNA and CDR2 YNFKEQ. The CDR3 reads CASSQDTGDEQFF. DNA for the CDR3: TGTGCCAGCAGCCAGGATACAGGGGATGAGCAGTTCTTC.

CDR3 in DNA: TGTGCCAGCAGCTTAGCGGCTAGCTCCTACAATGAGCAGTTCTTC. Amino acid sequence: CASSLAASSYNEQFF. The chain carries TRBV7-8 and TRBJ2-1; no clear D. The CDR3 totals 15 residues. V lost 0 bases to trimming and J lost 0 bases, with 6 bases between them. The germline CDR1 and CDR2 sequences are SGHVS and FQNEAQ.

In regard to this clone: Additional DNA sequences in this sample encode the identical CDR3. The chain couples TRBV7-2 to TRBJ1-1; no clear D gene. CDR1 is SGHTA and CDR2 is FQGNSA in the germline V gene. CDR3 length equals 12 residues. Trimming removed 1 base from V and 10 bases from J, with 10 bases in between. The CDR3 protein is CASSLGFSRAFF. The CDR3 nucleotides are TGTGCCAGCAGCTTAGGATTTTCGAGAGCTTTCTTT.

This chain connects TRBV19 to TRBJ2-5; D is possibly TRBD2 (5 bases). CDR1 is LNHDA and CDR2 is SQIVND in the germline V gene (reference sequence). The CDR3 spans 14 residues. Trimming removed 3 bases from V and 1 base from J, with 9 bases in between. This CDR3 is CASSIRGIQETQYF. DNA for the CDR3: TGTGCCAGTAGTATCCGGGGAATCCAAGAGACCCAGTACTTC.

This clone was seen only once. J is TRBJ2-3 and V is TRBV10-3, with 10 positions matching TRBD2. This CDR3 has 16 amino acids. Germline CDR1 is ENHRY and CDR2 is SYGVKD. V dropped 2 bases and J dropped 4; count of bases not matched to a gene: 6. The CDR3 nucleotides are TGTGCCATCAGTGAGCCCCTAGCGGGGGCCGCAGATACGCAGTATTTT. Translated: CAISEPLAGAADTQYF.

The gene calls are TRBV2 and TRBJ2-3; TRBD2 agrees at 12 bases. Germline V gene data show CDR1 as SNHLY and CDR2 as FYNNEI. The CDR3 sequence is 16 residues long. With 1 base clipped from V and 3 bases from J, the junction kept 2 bases outside the gene matches. The CDR3, as DNA: TGTGCCAGCAGTGAAGGACTAGCGGGAGCTACAGATACGCAGTATTTT. It yields the protein CASSEGLAGATDTQYF.

The chain couples TRBV4-2 to TRBJ2-1, with TRBD1 as a possible D gene (6 bases). Trimming took 1 base from V and 2 from J, leaving 15 bases between them. The CDR3 totals 17 residues. Germline lookup yields CDR1 LGHNA and CDR2 YNFKEQ. CDR3 in DNA: TGTGCCAGCAGCCAAGGAACCGGACAGATCCCCTACAATGAGCAGTTCTTC. Translated, it gives CASSQGTGQIPYNEQFF.

V usage is TRBV7-2 and J usage is TRBJ2-7, with a weak D call TRBD1 (6 bases). V shed 5 bases and J shed 3 bases, with 20 bases lying between them. This CDR3 has 16 residues. CDR1 and CDR2 (germline): SGHTA, FQGNSA. Here the CDR3 DNA reads TGTGCCAGCAGCCTAAAGCCGACAGGAATTGGCTACGAGCAGTACTTC. This codes for CASSLKPTGIGYEQYF.

The V gene is TRBV2, the J gene TRBJ2-5; the D gene is possibly TRBD2 (6 bases). Trimming took off 8 bases at V and 7 bases at J, with 8 bases between the two ends. CDR3 length equals 10 residues. Per the germline V gene, CDR1 is SNHLY and CDR2 is FYNNEI. CDR3 residues: CASWGGTQYF. The CDR3 region has the DNA TGTGCCAGCTGGGGAGGGACCCAGTACTTC.